This T cell receptor (beta chain) was recorded in a study of monozygotic twins with inflammatory bowel disease. Overall study results and limits: Differing immunosuppressive treatments may have added variability to patient repertoires. Especially with disease activity, IBD patients shared fewer clonotypes with others than healthy twins did.

On this clonotype: Its antigen is still unknown.

Each donor had 2.5 ml of blood drawn. Germline-derived CDR1 and CDR2 are SGHKS and YYEKEE (reference sequence). This CDR3 has 15 amino acids. Each CDR3 protein gets one entry in TCRdb, which reprocessed the 5' RACE reads and gives no DNA. The sample's table shows some 200,000 distinct CDR3 sequences. The source of this sequence is a human donor with ulcerative colitis or Crohn's disease, or a healthy co-twin of an affected twin (not recorded which). The sequencing sample was made of blood. The chain recombines TRBV5-5 with TRBJ1-2; TCRdb calls TRBD1, which cannot be checked without DNA. The CDR3 reads CASTHTTENGYGYTF. The variable domain in full, with the rest retrieved from reference TRBV5-5 and TRBJ1-2, is DAGVTQSPTHLIKTRGQQVTLRCSPISGHKSVSWYQQVLGQGPQFIFQYYEKEERGRGNFPDRFSARQFPNYSSELNVNALLLGDSALYLCASTHTTENGYGYTFGSGTRLTVV.